This TCR beta chain is from a study of T cells after yellow fever vaccination (dated by TCRdb to the late 2010s). Notes on the research overall: Libraries from fractions with low cell numbers were prepared with the SMART-Seq v4 Ultra Low Input RNA kit. Two healthy male donors, one aged 18 to 30 and one aged 30 to 40 years, made up the cohort. To track T-cell clones before and after primary and booster YFV17D yellow fever vaccination, bulk TCR alpha and beta repertoires were sequenced longitudinally. Blood was collected at multiple timepoints before and after primary and secondary immunization, and bulk PBMC replicates and cell subsets were isolated. Results the study describes overall, beyond this receptor: Most clones expanded after primary vaccination were re-detected after the booster (almost 97% of CD4 and 88% of CD8), suggesting broad memory maintenance. Because the study included only two donors, the extent to which the findings can be generalized is limited. A small fraction of clonotypes appeared in both the CD4 and CD8 compartments, likely as a result of convergent recombination. FACS-sorted repertoires could contain abundant contaminating clonotypes from the bulk population, so computational filtering was required. The secondary T-cell response was weaker than the primary response but faster, peaking on day 5 instead of day 15.

This clonotype came up a few times. Its specific antigen is unknown. No base qualities exist here, and no much larger clone lies one base off it. TCR cDNA was synthesized by 5'RACE template switching, through which a universal primer site and unique molecular identifiers were introduced. Priming of cDNA synthesis was performed from both the TCR alpha and TCR beta constant segments. Library amplification used two PCR steps, and the second PCR step added sample barcodes and sequencing adapters. Sequencing of the libraries was done on either Illumina HiSeq 2500 (2x100 bp) or NovaSeq (2x150 bp). The authors' pipeline ran thus. MIGEC was used to demultiplex reads and collapse the reads into UMI consensus sequences, and MiXCR was used for V(D)J alignment. Vaccine-responding clonotypes were defined with edgeR using replicate PBMC samples, requiring FDR below 0.01 and a log2 fold change above 5 up to day 15. Each bulk clonotype was labeled CD4 or CD8 based on which sequenced repertoire, CD4 or CD8, contained the clonotype at higher abundance. TCRdb reworked the public reads: Q25 trimming with fastp, MiXCR clone assembly, productive beta chains retained. A single entry per CDR3 protein holds the most common genes and DNA from its merged rows. TCRdb's processing, not the study's, gives the V and J calls here. The sample records about 360,000 distinct CDR3 sequences, under 7.5% of which are singletons. The ten top clones hold roughly 15% of the sample.

The treatment or condition label for this specimen denotes: live attenuated yellow fever vaccine strain. At every blood-draw timepoint, two biological replicates of bulk PBMCs were collected. A standard Ficoll-Paque protocol was used to isolate PBMCs from peripheral blood. TriZol was used to extract RNA from bulk PBMCs, CD4 and CD8 fractions, and dextramer-positive and dextramer-negative fractions. From a lookup of the germline V gene, CDR1 and CDR2 are MNHNS and SASEGT. Taken from cysteine to phenylalanine, the CDR3 has 14 residues. Only the CDR3 DNA stays, 42 bases, in frame from base 1. Trimming accounts for 6 bases at V and 5 bases at J, while the number of junction bases matched to no gene is 8.

Material: PBMCs, obtained 5 days after the yellow fever booster vaccination. This clonotype was sampled from a man aged 25 to 40 who received the YFV17D yellow fever vaccine. The chain uses TRBV6-1 and TRBJ2-3, with 7 bases in between that match TRBD2. At the DNA level, the sequence is TGTGCCAGCAGCTCAGCGGGGAATGGAGATACGCAGTATTTT. This codes for CASSSAGNGDTQYF.